This T cell receptor beta chain was sequenced for a study of cytomegalovirus exposure and HLA in healthy donors. At the level of the study: From HLA-typed donors, an early data release held tens of millions of unique TCRs.

Comments on this clone: Its matching antigen is unknown.

Germline trimming cut 11 bases from V and 7 bases from J; bases unmatched to any gene: 1. Germline V lookup: CDR1 LNHDA, CDR2 SQIVND (reference sequence). The CDR3 loop spans 10 amino acids. The study, taken as a whole, reports: The study recorded about 150 TCR beta chains that were cytomegalovirus-associated. Apart from CMV serostatus, no immune exposure information was available. Later on, a genetic analysis was performed. It linked a missense variant in DCLRE1C with V- and J-gene trimming of TCR beta.

The primer mix had 60 Vbeta and 13 Jbeta primers. Produced via immunoSEQ multiplex PCR; TCRdb's table is partial and in-frame only. The ten top clones account for approximately 5%, within a sample of roughly 78,000 clones. The material sequenced was PBMCs. The rearrangement links TRBV19 to TRBJ1-2; TRBD1 matches at 10 bases. This TCR was sampled from a man in his forties in good health and CMV-seronegative. The CDR3 region has the DNA TGTGCCTGGACAGGGGGTGGCTACACCTTC. As protein: CAWTGGGYTF.